This T cell receptor (beta chain) appears in the sequencing data of a study of CD4 and CD8 cells across lung adenocarcinoma regions. Each CDR3 protein is one row after TCRdb ran MiXCR on the PCR reads. The repertoire holds about 11,000 distinct CDR3 sequences, approximately 50% seen once, with 88% in the top ten. Donors had localized lung adenocarcinoma, a non-small cell lung cancer. This CDR3 comprises 14 residues. Looked up from germline, CDR1 is MNHNS and CDR2 is SASEGT. This clonotype was counted between two and nine times. This clonotype originated in a male donor with lung adenocarcinoma. The CD4 and CD8 labels of this study may be unreliable. The genes are TRBV6-1 and TRBJ2-1, with TRBD1 identical over 10 bases. The DNA end lines up better with TRBJ2-7; the J call may be wrong. The sequencing input was CD8+ T cells from the margin of a lung tumor. The CDR3 is CASRPDRGPYEQYF. CDR3 nucleotide sequence: TGTGCCAGCAGACCCGACAGGGGGCCGTACGAGCAGTACTTC.